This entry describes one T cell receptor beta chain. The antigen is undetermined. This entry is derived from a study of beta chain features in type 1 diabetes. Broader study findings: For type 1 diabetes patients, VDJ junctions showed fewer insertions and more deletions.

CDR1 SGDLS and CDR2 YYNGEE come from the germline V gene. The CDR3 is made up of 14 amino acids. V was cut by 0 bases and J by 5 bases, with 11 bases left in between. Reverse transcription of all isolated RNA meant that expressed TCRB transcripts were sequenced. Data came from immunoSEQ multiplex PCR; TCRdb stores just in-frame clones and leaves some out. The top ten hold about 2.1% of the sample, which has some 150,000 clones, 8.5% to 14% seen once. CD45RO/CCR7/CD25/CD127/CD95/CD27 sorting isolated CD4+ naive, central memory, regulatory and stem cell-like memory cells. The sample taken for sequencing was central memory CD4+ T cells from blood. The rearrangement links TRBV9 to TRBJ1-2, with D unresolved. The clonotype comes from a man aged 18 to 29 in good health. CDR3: CASSVEWQPYGYTF. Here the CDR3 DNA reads TGTGCCAGCAGCGTAGAATGGCAGCCATATGGCTACACCTTC.